This entry features one T cell receptor (beta chain) sequence. As originally analysed: Reference gene primers were amplified, and this amplification served to estimate nucleated cell counts. Only in-frame clones appear in the TCRdb table, and some are missing; sequencing was by immunoSEQ multiplex PCR. The D gene and trimming were derived from the DNA, and the V and J assignments and clone size from that table. This table has roughly 73,000 clones, over 85% appearing once. Germline trimming cut 2 bases from V and 5 bases from J; bases unmatched to any gene: 4. Germline lookup yields CDR1 GTSNPN and CDR2 SVGIG (reference sequence). The CDR3 loop spans 14 amino acids. These data belong to a study of blood T cell repertoires in COVID-19.

This TCR derives from a man aged 50 or older with acute or convalescent COVID-19. Sequences were obtained from peripheral blood. This chain joins TRBV30 and TRBJ1-3, with TRBD1 matching over 9 bases. The CDR3 loop is CAWSTTGGRNTIYF. CDR3 nucleotides: TGTGCCTGGAGTACGACAGGGGGGAGAAACACCATATATTTT.